This T cell receptor (beta chain) was recovered during a study of shared clonotypes between healthy human individuals (dated by TCRdb to about 2020). Concerning the study at large: The cohort included a few men and two women between 18 and 49 years of age. Per donor, three plates each were used for CD4 naive and CD4 memory, two for CD8 naive, and one for CD8 memory. To estimate repertoire size and how much clonotype sharing occurs between individuals, the study deeply sequenced the blood TCR repertoires of several healthy adults. To increase sequencing depth and limit assay-specific biases, TCR repertoire library preparation and sequencing were carried out by different laboratories using diverse techniques. Leukapheresis yielded between about 0.94 and 10 billion PBMCs per donor.

The paper as a whole reports these results and caveats: Rarefaction of sorted-subset datasets indicated incomplete sequencing despite the large sequencing depth. Higher generation probabilities were observed for clonotypes shared by all four sorted-subset donors than for non-shared clonotypes. The small number of donors limited the genetic and exposure-history diversity represented. Across a handful of donors, approximately 5% of naive CD4, 3% to 4% of naive CD8, about 2.3% of memory CD4, and about 0.44% of memory CD8 clonotypes were shared. Naive subsets generally had larger estimated clonotype richness than memory subsets did. Pairwise subsampling indicated that sequencing depth was expected to affect the degree of clonotype sharing among donors. Only blood was sampled, and tissue TCR repertoires likely differ from those in blood.

With respect to this clone: Its antigen remains unidentified. Base qualities are not recorded, but no much larger clone differs from it by a single base.

TCR CDR3 regions were amplified from genomic DNA by multiplex PCR using the deep immunoSEQ assay. Extracted genomic DNA from each cell subset was spread evenly across all wells of several immunoSEQ 96-well plates, with each plate serving as a replicate. Each replicate PCR for sorted subsets received roughly 0.2 ug genomic DNA, equal to about 29,000 T cell genomes. Purified libraries were measured with a Qubit 3.0 fluorometer, size-checked on a Bioanalyzer 2100, and measured again with the KAPA Library Quantification kit. Every immunoSEQ 96-well plate was sequenced on a dedicated single-read 150-cycle Illumina NextSeq 550 flow cell. Regarding the original processing steps: Because only junctional sequences without quality scores were contained in the immunoSEQ output, filtering matching that applied to full-length reads could not be performed. Sequences were annotated with PyIR, a Python wrapper for IgBLAST v1.9, using IMGT germline references to assign V/J genes and CDR3. Reads were removed for weak V/J assignments (E-value above 1e-6), missing CDR3, stop codons, out-of-frame junctions, or ambiguous translated residues. A V3J clonotype was defined by an identical inferred V gene, J gene, and CDR3 amino acid sequence. Percentage overlap between repertoires was computed as shared unique clonotypes divided by the size of the smaller repertoire. Three approaches were used to assess repertoire richness: RTK rarefaction, the Chao1 estimator, and Recon v2.1 estimates of unobserved clonotypes. OLGA was used to compute generation probabilities for all TCRbeta clonotypes that the gDNA method yielded from a handful of donors. The table was pulled from immuneACCESS by TCRdb, which kept in-frame rearrangements only. Such tables lose some clones; where checked, under half of the loss comes from unresolved V genes, and the rest has no known cause. V, J and clone size are those of that table, while D and trimming were read from the DNA. Across this sample there are approximately 2.1 million clones, with more than 80% seen only once. The ten biggest clones cover about 0.39% of the sample.

The donors were healthy, HIV-negative adults who had no recently reported acute infections or vaccinations. Every donor was a Caucasian adult living in Nashville, Tennessee, USA. CD4+ T cells were enriched by magnetic negative selection; naive cells were then positively selected on CD45RA, and the negative fraction formed the memory subset. Blood was collected by leukapheresis, and PBMCs were isolated by Ficoll-Histopaque density gradient centrifugation and then cryopreserved in liquid nitrogen vapor phase. Purity and quantity of every magnetically sorted T cell population were checked by analytical flow cytometry. From each sorted fraction, genomic DNA was isolated and quantified by UV absorbance on a Nanodrop 2000c. The specimen was naive CD4+ T cells from PBMCs. The intended sense of this specimen's cell subset or site label: CD45RA+ positively selected. The TCR comes from a man aged 18 to 29 in good health. Some clones in this sample may be carry-over from other donors' samples.

The CDR3 in this case is CASSLRGWTAVAVEQYF. The DNA sequence is TGTGCCAGCAGTTTACGAGGTTGGACAGCAGTGGCCGTCGAGCAGTACTTC. This chain joins TRBV28 to TRBJ2-7; the D gene is perhaps TRBD1, on 6 matching bases. CDR1 and CDR2, looked up from the germline V gene, are MDHEN and SYDVKM. V and J lose 2 bases and 6 bases, and a span of 23 bases separates them. The CDR3 measures 17 amino acids from cysteine to phenylalanine. Only the CDR3 DNA is retained, 51 bases long and in frame from the first base.